The 32 T cell receptor beta chains in this list originate from one sample, sequenced in a study of OX40 agonist ivuxolimab in advanced cancers. The data were produced by immunoSEQ multiplex PCR, yet TCRdb's version contains in-frame clones alone and is incomplete. The table records 65,000 or so clones, 88% of them present only once. This specimen consisted of CD4+ or CD8+ T cells sorted from blood, obtained in a trial of the OX40 agonist ivuxolimab. These receptors all come from an adult with an advanced solid tumor such as melanoma, head and neck, liver or kidney cancer.

V is TRBV6-6 and J is TRBJ2-7; D is uncertain. The germline gives CDR1 MNHNY, CDR2 SVGAGI (reference sequence). Trimming shortened V by 0 bases and J by 3 bases, and 6 bases separated the two germline ends. This CDR3 spans 13 amino acids. In DNA, the CDR3 is TGTGCCAGCAGTTACTCTTCCGACTACGAGCAGTACTTC. Translated: CASSYSSDYEQYF.

This clone was observed once. The V gene is TRBV5-4, the J gene TRBJ1-1, with D perhaps matching TRBD1 (6 bases). Germline values: CDR1 SGHNT, CDR2 YYREEE (reference sequence). The CDR3 loop spans 16 amino acids. Trimming left V 5 bases short and J 0 bases short, with 17 bases between. The CDR3 DNA reads as TGTGCCAGCAGGGGCCGGGGGGGCCTCATGAACACTGAAGCTTTCTTT. Its translation is CASRGRGGLMNTEAFF. The full variable domain, in which reference TRBV5-4 and TRBJ1-1 provide the parts outside the CDR3, is ETGVTQSPTHLIKTRGQQVTLRCSSQSGHNTVSWYQQALGQGPQFIFQYYREEENGRGNFPPRFSGLQFPNYSSELNVNALELDDSALYLCASRGRGGLMNTEAFFGQGTRLTVV.

The rearrangement links TRBV28 to TRBJ1-5; D possibly corresponds to TRBD1 (5 bases). The CDR3 is 17 amino acids. Between the trimmed V and J ends, which lost 1 base and 2 bases, there was a span of 15 bases. Germline V gives CDR1 MDHEN, CDR2 SYDVKM. CDR3 bases: TGTGCCAGCAGTTTATTAACTGGGGCGAGAGGCAATCAGCCCCAGCATTTT. It yields the protein CASSLLTGARGNQPQHF. Supplemented by reference TRBV28 and TRBJ1-5, the full variable domain reads DVKVTQSSRYLVKRTGEKVFLECVQDMDHENMFWYRQDPGLGLRLIYFSYDVKMKEKGDIPEGYSVSREKKERFSLILESASTNQTSMYLCASSLLTGARGNQPQHFGDGTRLSIL.

The chain has TRBV21-1 and TRBJ2-7; TRBD2 is the table's D call and was not checked against the DNA. TRBV21-1 corresponds to a pseudogene. The CDR3 runs to 15 residues. The CDR3 region is CASSKDPAGGQEQYF. For the CDR3, the DNA is TGTGCCAGCAGCAAAGATCCAGCGGGAGGGCAAGAGCAGTACTTC.

The table lists this clone with a count of one. The chain employs TRBV7-2 and TRBJ2-1; D remains ambiguous. Trimming cost V 6 bases and J 0 bases, with 9 bases left between them. The CDR3 contains 14 residues. Germline CDR1 and CDR2: SGHTA and FQGNSA. CDR3 amino acids: CASRAVSSYNEQFF. The CDR3 nucleotides are TGTGCCAGCAGGGCGGTGAGCTCCTACAATGAGCAGTTCTTC. The full variable domain, completed using reference TRBV7-2 and TRBJ2-1, is GAGVSQSPSNKVTEKGKDVELRCDPISGHTALYWYRQSLGQGLEFLIYFQGNSAPDKSGLPSDRFSAERTGGSVSTLTIQRTQQEDSAVYLCASRAVSSYNEQFFGPGTRLTVL.

This chain links TRBV25-1 with TRBJ1-2, with D maybe TRBD1 (5 bases). This CDR3 is 13 amino acids long. V was clipped by 3 bases and J by 4 bases, with 9 bases between them. The V gene's germline CDR1 is MGHDK and CDR2 SYGVNS. For the CDR3, the DNA is TGTGCCAGCAGTGAGGGGCAATTCTATGGCTACACCTTC. Translated, it gives CASSEGQFYGYTF.

The chain couples TRBV7-2 to TRBJ2-2, with 11 positions matching TRBD2. In germline, CDR1 is SGHTA, CDR2 FQGNSA. CDR3 size: 16 residues. Trimming took 5 bases from V and 8 from J; bases not matched to a gene: 10. CDR3 nucleotides: TGTGCCAGCAGCCTTACCGGGACTAGCGGAGAAGGGGAGCTGTTTTTT. Residues: CASSLTGTSGEGELFF. The variable domain in full, completed from reference TRBV7-2 and TRBJ2-2, reads GAGVSQSPSNKVTEKGKDVELRCDPISGHTALYWYRQSLGQGLEFLIYFQGNSAPDKSGLPSDRFSAERTGGSVSTLTIQRTQQEDSAVYLCASSLTGTSGEGELFFGEGSRLTVL.

V and J are TRBV4-3 and TRBJ2-3, with 10 bases matching TRBD1. V shed 2 bases, J shed 5 bases, and the junction held 10 bases outside the gene matches. This CDR3 has 17 amino acids. Germline lookup yields CDR1 LGHNA and CDR2 YSLEER. Here the CDR3 reads CASSQIPGQGFIDTQYF. CDR3 coding DNA: TGCGCCAGCAGCCAAATTCCGGGACAGGGGTTTATAGATACGCAGTATTTT.

This clone was detected once. The rearrangement joins TRBV7-5 to TRBJ1-1; whether TRBD1, the table's D call, matches the DNA was not checked. TRBV7-5 constitutes a pseudogene. The CDR3 runs to 11 residues. The CDR3 coding sequence is TGTGCCAGCAGCTTCGGACAGGAAACTTTCTTT. Its protein is CASSFGQETFF.

V gene TRBV5-4 combines with J gene TRBJ2-1, with unresolved D. The CDR3 spans 15 residues. The germline V gene has CDR1 SGHNT and CDR2 YYREEE (reference sequence). Trimming cost V 4 bases and J 1 base, with 12 bases left between them. CDR3 nucleotides: TGTGCCAGCAGCGTACAAGTCAGTTCCTACAATGAGCAGTTCTTC. Translating gives CASSVQVSSYNEQFF.

V usage is TRBV6-1 and J usage is TRBJ2-7; D is unclear. The CDR3 has 14 amino acids. V was cut by 3 bases and J by 6 bases, with 15 bases left in between. Germline values: CDR1 MNHNS, CDR2 SASEGT. The CDR3 protein is CASSEGRSLVEQYF. The CDR3 nucleotides read TGTGCCAGCAGTGAGGGCAGGTCCCTTGTCGAGCAGTACTTC.

This chain connects TRBV9 to TRBJ2-2, with no clear D. The CDR3 totals 14 residues. The V gene's germline CDR1 is SGDLS and CDR2 YYNGEE. Trimming stripped 6 bases from V and 1 base from J, with 10 bases between. The CDR3 DNA reads TGTGCCAGCAATCCAGGATTGAACACCGGGGAGCTGTTTTTT. This gives the protein CASNPGLNTGELFF.

J is TRBJ2-3 and V is TRBV11-2, with D perhaps TRBD2 (5 bases). Looked up from germline, CDR1 is SGHAT and CDR2 is FQNNGV. The CDR3 runs to 14 residues. Trimming removed 5 bases from V and 2 bases from J, with 11 bases in between. The CDR3 spells CASSAGIATDTQYF. DNA for the CDR3: TGTGCCAGCAGCGCCGGGATCGCCACAGATACGCAGTATTTT.

V gene TRBV7-6 combines with J gene TRBJ2-1; 8 bases are a match to TRBD2. Per germline, CDR1 SGHVS and CDR2 FNYEAQ. Unmatched junction bases numbered 14, after V lost 5 bases and J lost 8 bases. This CDR3 has 16 residues. The CDR3 sequence: CASSRAGGAESHEQFF. The CDR3 nucleotides are TGTGCCAGCAGCCGTGCCGGGGGGGCCGAGTCTCATGAGCAGTTCTTC.

The V gene is TRBV18, the J gene TRBJ2-7; weak D call: TRBD2 (6 bases). This CDR3 has 14 amino acids. Germline CDR1 is KGHSH and CDR2 is LQKENI. V lost 0 bases and J lost 4, with 10 bases in between. The CDR3 region is CASSPPYGGYEQYF. The CDR3 nucleotides read TGTGCCAGCTCACCACCTTACGGGGGATACGAGCAGTACTTC.

The J gene is TRBJ2-1, the V gene TRBV7-2; 8 bases fit TRBD2. The CDR3 totals 16 residues. Germline loops: CDR1 SGHTA, CDR2 FQGNSA. Trimming at V came to 1 base and at J to 3 bases, leaving 5 bases not matched to a gene. The CDR3 reads CASSLEGLVIYNEQFF. The CDR3 bases are TGTGCCAGCAGCTTAGAGGGACTAGTCATCTACAATGAGCAGTTCTTC.

The chain employs TRBV30 and TRBJ2-4; tentative D call: TRBD1 (6 bases). There are 14 residues in the CDR3. In germline, CDR1 is GTSNPN, CDR2 SVGIG (reference sequence). Between the trimmed V and J ends, which lost 4 bases and 0 bases, there was a span of 10 bases. The CDR3 region is CAWIPGQAKNIQYF. CDR3 coding DNA: TGTGCCTGGATTCCGGGACAAGCCAAAAACATTCAGTACTTC.

The chain recombines TRBV7-2 with TRBJ2-1; TRBD2 aligns across 7 bases. Germline CDR1 is SGHTA and CDR2 is FQGNSA. V gave up 3 bases and J gave up 4 bases; unmatched junction bases: 6. The CDR3 extends over 15 amino acids. The CDR3 DNA is TGTGCCAGCAGCTTTGCGCGGGAGAATTACAATGAGCAGTTCTTC. Residues: CASSFARENYNEQFF.

This rearrangement joins TRBV29-1 to TRBJ2-7; D gene uncertain. Germline V CDR1 and CDR2: SQVTM, ANQGSEA. Trimming took off 4 bases at V and 4 bases at J, with 5 bases between the two ends. CDR3 length: 10 amino acids. This CDR3 reads CSVGDYEQYF. CDR3 DNA: TGCAGCGTTGGTGATTACGAGCAGTACTTC.

This chain links TRBV7-9 with TRBJ1-1, with D hard to call. Between the trimmed V and J ends, which lost 8 bases and 4 bases, there was a span of 23 bases. This CDR3 is 16 amino acids long. Germline V gives CDR1 SEHNR, CDR2 FQNEAQ (reference sequence). The CDR3 loop reads CASSSRHSSKGTEAFF. The CDR3, as DNA: TGTGCCAGCTCCTCGAGACACTCTTCTAAGGGCACTGAAGCTTTCTTT.

V and J are TRBV2 and TRBJ2-3; possible D gene TRBD2, 5 bases. Germline loops: CDR1 SNHLY, CDR2 FYNNEI. The length of the CDR3 is 15 residues. V was shortened by 5 bases and J by 0 bases, with 12 bases between the two germline ends. The CDR3 bases are TGTGCCAGCAGTTCAGGACTGGGAAGCACAGATACGCAGTATTTT. Its protein product is CASSSGLGSTDTQYF.

The chain uses TRBV5-4 and TRBJ2-7; D unclear. Germline assignment: CDR1 SGHNT and CDR2 YYREEE (reference sequence). The CDR3 length is 14 residues. V was clipped by 4 bases and J by 0 bases, with 11 bases between them. The CDR3: CASSTTLYSYEQYF. The CDR3, as DNA: TGTGCCAGCAGCACCACCCTCTACTCCTACGAGCAGTACTTC. Full variable domain (remainder filled in from reference TRBV5-4 and TRBJ2-7): ETGVTQSPTHLIKTRGQQVTLRCSSQSGHNTVSWYQQALGQGPQFIFQYYREEENGRGNFPPRFSGLQFPNYSSELNVNALELDDSALYLCASSTTLYSYEQYFGPGTRLTVT.

This chain connects TRBV12-5 to TRBJ2-3; 11 bases align to TRBD2. The junction had 10 bases not matched to a gene; V was cut back by 5 bases and J by 0 bases. The CDR3 totals 18 residues. Germline values: CDR1 LGHNT, CDR2 FRNRAP. The CDR3 is CASGTSGRYPQSTDTQYF. CDR3 nucleotides: TGTGCTAGTGGTACTAGCGGGAGATACCCCCAAAGCACAGATACGCAGTATTTT.

The chain links TRBV21-1 to TRBJ1-5. TRBV21-1 is listed as a pseudogene. The CDR3 covers 15 residues. The CDR3 region has the DNA TGTGCCAGCAGCAGGGGGGGGACGGGCAATCAGCCCCAGCATTTT. It is translated as CASSRGGTGNQPQHF.

V is TRBV5-1 and J is TRBJ2-5; D might be TRBD2 (6 bases). The CDR3 has 13 amino acids. Germline V gives CDR1 SGHRS, CDR2 YFSETQ. Between the trimmed V and J ends, which lost 4 bases and 2 bases, there was a span of 9 bases. The chain's CDR3 is CASSRTIQETQYF. The CDR3 nucleotides are TGCGCCAGCAGCCGGACTATTCAAGAGACCCAGTACTTC.

This chain joins TRBV18 and TRBJ2-7; D possibly corresponds to TRBD2 (5 bases). CDR3 size: 14 residues. Per germline, CDR1 KGHSH and CDR2 LQKENI. V was clipped by 3 bases and J by 1 base, with 10 bases between them. CDR3 coding DNA: TGTGCCAGCTCACCGGTGCCGGGGTCCTACGAGCAGTACTTC. Translated: CASSPVPGSYEQYF.

This clone occurred once. The chain combines TRBV27 with TRBJ2-1, with no clear D. The germline V and J ends were trimmed by 7 bases and 10 bases, with 17 bases remaining between them. Germline CDR1 and CDR2: MNHEY and SMNVEV (reference sequence). This CDR3 has 13 residues. CDR3 in amino acids: CASTPGPLWEQFF. The CDR3 DNA follows: TGTGCCAGCACACCTGGACCGCTCTGGGAGCAGTTCTTC.

The chain employs TRBV6-5 and TRBJ1-5; maybe TRBD1 (5 bases). Trimming took off 0 bases at V and 0 bases at J, with 6 bases between the two ends. Germline assignment: CDR1 MNHEY and CDR2 SVGAGI. CDR3 length equals 15 residues. The DNA for the CDR3 is TGTGCCAGCAGTTACTCGGGGGATAGCAATCAGCCCCAGCATTTT. Amino acid sequence: CASSYSGDSNQPQHF.

The gene calls are TRBV7-3 and TRBJ2-2; no definite D call. CDR3 length: 15 residues. Germline loops: CDR1 SGHTA, CDR2 FQGTGA. Trimming shortened V by 2 bases and J by 6 bases, and 13 bases separated the two germline ends. CDR3 bases: TGTGCCAGCAGCTTATTTTTATCGAGCTCCGGGGAGCTGTTTTTT. Protein product: CASSLFLSSSGELFF.

As concerns this clone: A read error may account for a junction end that differs from germline. This chain uses TRBV7-7 with TRBJ2-5, with 16 bases fitting TRBD2. The CDR3 contains 18 residues. Looked up from germline, CDR1 is SSHAT and CDR2 is FNYEAQ (reference sequence). This chain's CDR3 is CASSKTGTSGGVLETQYF. In nucleotides, the CDR3 is TGTGCTAGCAGCAAGACCGGGACTAGCGGGGGGGTTCTAGAGACCCAGTACTTC.

The chain links TRBV19 to TRBJ1-3; D uncertain. The CDR3 spans 13 residues. Trimming left V 8 bases short and J 0 bases short, with 8 bases between. The V gene's germline CDR1 is LNHDA and CDR2 SQIVND (reference sequence). The CDR3 sequence is CASSRVSGNTIYF. The DNA of the CDR3 is TGTGCCAGTTCCAGAGTCTCTGGAAACACCATATATTTT.

The chain links TRBV19 to TRBJ1-5, with D tentatively TRBD1 (5 bases). The CDR3 runs to 13 residues. V shed 5 bases and J shed 11 bases, with 16 bases lying between them. The V gene's germline CDR1 is LNHDA and CDR2 SQIVND (reference sequence). CDR3 sequence reads: CASSSGWGQAQHF. CDR3 coding DNA: TGTGCCAGTAGTTCAGGGTGGGGCCAGGCCCAGCATTTT.